The 31 T cell receptor beta chains below were found in one sample sequenced in a study of response to subunit inactivated influenza vaccine. Each CDR3 protein is one row after TCRdb ran MiXCR on the RT-PCR reads. The sample has approximately 520,000 distinct CDR3 sequences; 16% are singletons. The material sequenced was CD4+ T cells sorted from PBMCs, taken around 25 months after vaccination. The origin of the receptors is a man aged 50-75 years who received an inactivated influenza vaccine.

The table lists this clonotype with a few counts. This chain uses TRBV7-9 with TRBJ2-6; D call uncertain. CDR1 and CDR2 (germline): SEHNR, FQNEAQ (reference sequence). V was shortened by 5 bases and J by 0 bases, with 14 bases between the two germline ends. CDR3 size: 17 residues. The CDR3 bases are TGTGCCAGCAGCCCCCGGAAGGGTTCCTCTGGGGCCAACGTCCTGACTTTC. Translating gives CASSPRKGSSGANVLTF.

V is TRBV4-3 and J is TRBJ2-7; TRBD1 aligns across 7 bases. This CDR3 contains 15 residues. Trimming at V came to 4 bases and at J to 0 bases, leaving 6 bases not matched to a gene. The germline gives CDR1 LGHNA, CDR2 YSLEER. CDR3 sequence (DNA): TGCGCCAGCAGCCTTACGACAGGGCACTCCTACGAGCAGTACTTC. It specifies CASSLTTGHSYEQYF.

This clonotype was seen once. This chain joins TRBV4-1 and TRBJ2-3; the D gene could be TRBD1 or TRBD2 (5 bases each). The CDR3 spans 16 residues. The ends were cut back, 1 base at V and 0 bases at J, with 11 bases in the middle. Germline CDR1 and CDR2: MGHRA and YSYEKL. The CDR3 sequence: CASSQVGVFSTDTQYF. For the CDR3, the DNA is TGCGCCAGCAGCCAAGTGGGGGTGTTTAGCACAGATACGCAGTATTTT.

The J gene is TRBJ2-7, the V gene TRBV7-2; D may be TRBD1 (5 bases). This CDR3 is 15 amino acids long. The germline V gene encodes CDR1 SGHTA and CDR2 FQGNSA. V dropped 5 bases and J dropped 5 bases, with 19 bases sitting between them. CDR3 loop: CASSRSSRDSDEQYF. In DNA, the CDR3 is TGTGCCAGCAGCAGATCCTCCAGGGATTCGGACGAGCAGTACTTC.

This clonotype was counted a few times. The chain combines TRBV29-1 with TRBJ1-1; D is uncertain. This CDR3 contains 13 residues. Germline lookup yields CDR1 SQVTM and CDR2 ANQGSEA. The V end lost 4 bases, the J end lost 6 bases, and 15 bases lay between the germline ends. The CDR3 DNA reads TGCAGCGTTGTACCGAGGGCAGGAGCTGAAGCTTTCTTT. Its protein is CSVVPRAGAEAFF.

The V gene is TRBV25-1, the J gene TRBJ2-7; D not certain. This CDR3 comprises 17 residues. From germline, CDR1 is MGHDK and CDR2 SYGVNS. With 4 bases removed from V and 3 bases from J, the gap between germline ends came to 22 bases. This CDR3 reads CASSGGIGFVGGYEQYF. The CDR3, as DNA: TGTGCCAGCAGTGGTGGTATCGGATTTGTCGGTGGCTACGAGCAGTACTTC.

The genes are TRBV5-6 and TRBJ2-2, with a possible D match to TRBD1 (5 bases). Germline values: CDR1 SGHDT, CDR2 YYEEEE. With 0 bases removed from V and 1 base from J, the gap between germline ends came to 7 bases. CDR3 size: 15 residues. Here the CDR3 DNA reads TGTGCCAGCAGCTTGGACAGGAGGAACACCGGGGAGCTGTTTTTT. Its protein is CASSLDRRNTGELFF.

In its sample, this clonotype was seen a few times. The chain is built from TRBV20-1 and TRBJ2-5; a possible D gene is TRBD2 (6 bases). CDR1 and CDR2 from the germline V gene are DFQATT and SNEGSKA (reference sequence). V gave up 5 bases and J gave up 3 bases, with 19 bases separating them. The CDR3 has 15 amino acids. The CDR3 region is CSALAPGVSKETQYF. The CDR3 bases are TGCAGTGCTCTCGCTCCGGGAGTTTCCAAAGAGACCCAGTACTTC.

The V gene is TRBV4-1, the J gene TRBJ1-3; D ambiguous. Trimming left V 3 bases short and J 0 bases short, with 9 bases between. The CDR3 contains 15 residues. Per germline, CDR1 MGHRA and CDR2 YSYEKL. The CDR3 nucleotides are TGCGCCAGCAGCCAGATCGTAGGCTCTGGAAACACCATATATTTT. It encodes CASSQIVGSGNTIYF.

The chain employs TRBV28 and TRBJ1-1, with D possibly being TRBD1 (6 bases). Germline V gene lookup returns CDR1 MDHEN and CDR2 SYDVKM. The CDR3 is 15 amino acids. V was pared by 5 bases and J by 5 bases, with 18 bases between. The CDR3 bases are TGTGCCAGCAGTCCGGAGGGGTGGGGGCTTACTGAAGCTTTCTTT. This sequence encodes CASSPEGWGLTEAFF.

Regarding this clonotype: One end of the junction does not line up with germline, which may come from a read error. The gene calls are TRBV6-7 and TRBJ1-2; 9 bases fit TRBD1. TRBV6-7 is an ORF, and what it does is uncertain. The CDR3 has 14 residues. The CDR3 here is CASGYRDRVPGYTF. The CDR3 nucleotides are TGTGCCAGCGGTTACCGGGACAGGGTCCCTGGCTACACCTTC.

The V gene is TRBV28, the J gene TRBJ2-3; D is perhaps TRBD1 or TRBD2 (5 bases each). Per the germline V gene, CDR1 is MDHEN and CDR2 is SYDVKM. Trimming cost V 2 bases and J 2 bases, with 11 bases left between them. This CDR3 region has 15 residues. The CDR3 nucleotides read TGTGCCAGCAGTTTAGGGGGAGTGGCCACAGATACGCAGTATTTT. It yields the protein CASSLGGVATDTQYF.

By share, this clonotype ranks as medium-sized. V usage is TRBV7-2 and J usage is TRBJ2-1; tentatively, D is TRBD2 (5 bases). V shed 1 base and J shed 10 bases, with 11 bases lying between them. This CDR3 region has 13 residues. CDR1 is SGHTA and CDR2 is FQGNSA in the germline V gene. CDR3 protein: CASSLVSAMEQFF. DNA of the CDR3: TGTGCCAGCAGCTTAGTTAGCGCTATGGAGCAGTTCTTC. Full variable domain (missing parts from reference TRBV7-2 and TRBJ2-1): GAGVSQSPSNKVTEKGKDVELRCDPISGHTALYWYRQSLGQGLEFLIYFQGNSAPDKSGLPSDRFSAERTGGSVSTLTIQRTQQEDSAVYLCASSLVSAMEQFFGPGTRLTVL.

This clonotype was seen only a few times. The V call is TRBV28, the J call TRBJ2-7; D is tentatively TRBD1 or TRBD2 (5 bases each). The CDR3 runs to 15 residues. Trimming left V 1 base short and J 2 bases short, with 12 bases between. The germline CDR1 and CDR2 sequences are MDHEN and SYDVKM. In DNA, the CDR3 is TGTGCCAGCAGTTTATTTTGGTTGGGGGCCTACGAGCAGTACTTC. Amino acids: CASSLFWLGAYEQYF.

The V call is TRBV11-3, the J call TRBJ2-2; TRBD1 matches 11 bases. The CDR3 extends over 14 amino acids. CDR1 is SGHNT, CDR2 YENEEA, per germline. The trim removed 10 bases at V and 5 bases at J, leaving 6 bases unmatched. This chain's CDR3 is CATSGQGATGELFF. The CDR3 DNA sequence: TGTGCCACCTCTGGACAGGGGGCGACCGGGGAGCTGTTTTTT. The full variable domain, rest sourced from reference TRBV11-3 and TRBJ2-2, is EAGVVQSPRYKIIEKKQPVAFWCNPISGHNTLYWYLQNLGQGPELLIRYENEEAVDDSQLPKDRFSAERLKGVDSTLKIQPAELGDSAVYLCATSGQGATGELFFGEGSRLTVL.

The chain has TRBV7-8 and TRBJ2-5; weak D call: TRBD1 (6 bases). Germline values: CDR1 SGHVS, CDR2 FQNEAQ. The CDR3 totals 13 residues. V dropped 1 base and J dropped 9 bases, with 12 bases sitting between them. The CDR3 DNA reads TGTGCCAGCAGCTTAGTTACAGGGCGGGCCCAGTACTTC. Its protein is CASSLVTGRAQYF. Looking up the rest from reference TRBV7-8 and TRBJ2-5 gives the full variable domain: GAGVSQSPRYKVAKRGQDVALRCDPISGHVSLFWYQQALGQGPEFLTYFQNEAQLDKSGLPSDRFFAERPEGSVSTLKIQRTQQEDSAVYLCASSLVTGRAQYFGPGTRLLVL.

This chain joins TRBV28 and TRBJ2-7; tentatively, D is TRBD1 (5 bases). The CDR3 sequence is 15 residues long. V was cut by 4 bases and J by 7 bases, with 20 bases left in between. Germline CDR1 and CDR2: MDHEN and SYDVKM. CDR3: CASSSSGQELGEQYF. In nucleotides, the CDR3 is TGTGCCAGCAGTTCCTCAGGGCAGGAGCTGGGTGAGCAGTACTTC.

Only a few counts were recorded for this clonotype. CDR3 region: CASSGRSGSSYEQYF. The CDR3 DNA sequence: TGTGCCAGCAGCGGAAGAAGCGGGAGCTCCTACGAGCAGTACTTC. J is TRBJ2-7 and V is TRBV7-2; TRBD2 agrees at 8 bases. The CDR3 spans 15 residues. The V and J ends lost 5 bases and 0 bases, in that order; junction bases with no gene match: 6. CDR1 is SGHTA and CDR2 is FQGNSA in the germline V gene. Together with reference TRBV7-2 and TRBJ2-7, the CDR3 gives the full variable domain: GAGVSQSPSNKVTEKGKDVELRCDPISGHTALYWYRQSLGQGLEFLIYFQGNSAPDKSGLPSDRFSAERTGGSVSTLTIQRTQQEDSAVYLCASSGRSGSSYEQYFGPGTRLTVT.

This clonotype was counted between two and nine times. The chain carries TRBV9 and TRBJ2-5; 8 nucleotides match TRBD2. CDR3 length: 16 residues. Per the germline V gene, CDR1 is SGDLS and CDR2 is YYNGEE. The J segment lost 4 bases and the V segment lost 0 bases, leaving 8 bases of the junction unmatched. The CDR3 spells CASSVGPRGGRETQYF. CDR3 in DNA: TGTGCCAGCAGCGTAGGACCCCGGGGGGGGAGAGAGACCCAGTACTTC.

The V gene is TRBV20-1, the J gene TRBJ2-3; D gene ambiguous. The CDR3 has 13 amino acids. V lost 5 bases, J lost 0 bases, and 9 bases lay in between. CDR1 is DFQATT, CDR2 SNEGSKA, per germline (reference sequence). The CDR3 DNA is TGCAGTGCTCAAGCGACGAGCACAGATACGCAGTATTTT. It encodes CSAQATSTDTQYF.

The chain is built from TRBV7-8 and TRBJ2-1; D is perhaps TRBD1 (6 bases). Trimming stripped 5 bases from V and 5 bases from J, with 16 bases between. From germline, CDR1 is SGHVS and CDR2 FQNEAQ. CDR3 length: 15 residues. CDR3 sequence (DNA): TGTGCCAGCAGCCCACTTCGACAGGCCGACAATGAGCAGTTCTTC. Protein: CASSPLRQADNEQFF.

Only a few counts were recorded for this clonotype. This chain connects TRBV20-1 to TRBJ2-3, with 10 bases fitting TRBD2. With 5 bases clipped from V and 2 bases from J, the junction kept 7 bases outside the gene matches. The CDR3 has 15 residues. Germline CDR1 and CDR2: DFQATT and SNEGSKA (reference sequence). This CDR3 reads CSAESGGVITDTQYF. CDR3 sequence (DNA): TGCAGTGCTGAAAGCGGGGGGGTGATCACAGATACGCAGTATTTT.

This clonotype was observed a few times. The chain combines TRBV7-2 with TRBJ2-1, with 10 bases matching TRBD2. The J segment lost 7 bases and the V segment lost 1 base, leaving 10 bases of the junction unmatched. The length of the CDR3 is 17 residues. Germline values: CDR1 SGHTA, CDR2 FQGNSA. CDR3 protein: CASSLVASGRLGNEQFF. CDR3 DNA: TGTGCCAGCAGCTTAGTGGCTAGCGGGAGACTTGGAAATGAGCAGTTCTTC. Variable domain in full (rest from reference TRBV7-2 and TRBJ2-1): GAGVSQSPSNKVTEKGKDVELRCDPISGHTALYWYRQSLGQGLEFLIYFQGNSAPDKSGLPSDRFSAERTGGSVSTLTIQRTQQEDSAVYLCASSLVASGRLGNEQFFGPGTRLTVL.

This clonotype was counted ten times or more. This chain connects TRBV7-2 to TRBJ2-3; TRBD2 matches 8 bases. Germline CDR1 SGHTA, CDR2 FQGNSA. Trimming removed 1 base from V and 6 bases from J; junction bases left unmatched: 9. The CDR3 contains 16 residues. CDR3 coding DNA: TGTGCCAGCAGCTTAGTGCCGGGAGGGCCCGGGGATACGCAGTATTTT. Translated: CASSLVPGGPGDTQYF. The whole variable domain, remainder taken from reference TRBV7-2 and TRBJ2-3, is GAGVSQSPSNKVTEKGKDVELRCDPISGHTALYWYRQSLGQGLEFLIYFQGNSAPDKSGLPSDRFSAERTGGSVSTLTIQRTQQEDSAVYLCASSLVPGGPGDTQYFGPGTRLTVL.

In its sample, this clonotype was seen many times. The gene calls are TRBV3-1 and TRBJ1-1; D perhaps matches TRBD1 (5 bases). CDR1 and CDR2 (germline): LGHDT, YNNKEL (reference sequence). V was trimmed by 2 bases and J by 1 base, leaving 11 bases between them. This CDR3 has 15 residues. This CDR3 reads CASSQPGATNTEAFF. CDR3 sequence (DNA): TGTGCCAGCAGCCAACCCGGGGCTACGAACACTGAAGCTTTCTTT.

J is TRBJ2-3 and V is TRBV28; maybe TRBD2 (6 bases). Germline V gives CDR1 MDHEN, CDR2 SYDVKM. This CDR3 comprises 17 residues. V lost 5 bases and J lost 3, with 21 bases in between. CDR3 in DNA: TGTGCCAGCAGTCTGGGGACCGGACTACCCGATACAGATACGCAGTATTTT. Protein product: CASSLGTGLPDTDTQYF.

CDR3 in amino acids: CASSLMSSGSSYEQYF. CDR3 sequence (DNA): TGTGCCAGCAGCTTAATGTCTAGCGGGAGCTCCTACGAGCAGTACTTC. The V and J genes are TRBV7-2 and TRBJ2-7, with 10 bases that match TRBD2. This CDR3 has 16 residues. Germline-derived CDR1 and CDR2 are SGHTA and FQGNSA. V shed 2 bases, J shed 0 bases, and the junction held 4 bases outside the gene matches.

This clonotype has more than one count but fewer than ten. V gene TRBV2 combines with J gene TRBJ2-7; D ambiguous. The CDR3 sequence is 12 residues long. Between the trimmed V and J ends, which lost 3 bases and 3 bases, there was a span of 6 bases. Germline V gives CDR1 SNHLY, CDR2 FYNNEI. CDR3 loop: CASSDKGYEQYF. DNA for the CDR3: TGTGCCAGCAGTGATAAGGGCTACGAGCAGTACTTC. The whole variable domain, filled in from reference TRBV2 and TRBJ2-7, reads EPEVTQTPSHQVTQMGQEVILRCVPISNHLYFYWYRQILGQKVEFLVSFYNNEISEKSEIFDDQFSVERPDGSNFTLKIRSTKLEDSAMYFCASSDKGYEQYFGPGTRLTVT.

This clonotype was observed a few times. The gene calls are TRBV7-2 and TRBJ2-1; D not resolved. The length of the CDR3 is 14 residues. V lost 1 base, J lost 3 bases, and 7 bases lay in between. Germline V gene lookup returns CDR1 SGHTA and CDR2 FQGNSA. CDR3 residues: CASSLEGIYNEQFF. The CDR3 DNA reads as TGTGCCAGCAGCTTAGAAGGGATCTACAATGAGCAGTTCTTC.

This clonotype was seen only a few times. V gene TRBV18 combines with J gene TRBJ1-1; D gene ambiguous. V lost 3 bases and J 0 bases, leaving 14 bases between the germline ends. This CDR3 has 16 amino acids. Germline V gene lookup returns CDR1 KGHSH and CDR2 LQKENI. CDR3 DNA sequence: TGTGCCAGCTCACCTCAGGACTCATCTTTGAACACTGAAGCTTTCTTT. This translates into CASSPQDSSLNTEAFF.

This clonotype was seen more than once but under ten times. This chain uses TRBV20-1 with TRBJ2-7; D is tentatively TRBD1 or TRBD2 (5 bases each). Germline CDR1 DFQATT, CDR2 SNEGSKA (reference sequence). This CDR3 region has 15 residues. V was clipped by 0 bases and J by 3 bases, with 15 bases between them. The CDR3 DNA sequence: TGCAGTGCTAGAGATTGGGGGAGAATAAACTACGAGCAGTACTTC. It is translated as CSARDWGRINYEQYF.